A single sample gave rise to the 28 T cell receptor beta chains below, sequenced in a study of response to subunit inactivated influenza vaccine. TCRdb reprocessed the RT-PCR reads via MiXCR and lists one record per CDR3 protein. Of hundreds of thousands of distinct CDR3 sequences listed, approximately 15% are singletons. The specimen was PBMCs from blood, collected roughly 12 days after vaccination. These receptor sequences come from a man between 45 and 60 years old who received an inactivated influenza vaccine.

The chain combines TRBV6-5 with TRBJ2-3; TRBD1 agrees at 9 bases. The CDR3 is 15 amino acids. Trimming at V came to 2 bases and at J to 5 bases, leaving 5 bases not matched to a gene. The germline V gene encodes CDR1 MNHEY and CDR2 SVGAGI. The DNA of the CDR3 is TGTGCCAGCAGTTACGTCGGGACAGGGCGAGATACGCAGTATTTT. The encoded protein is CASSYVGTGRDTQYF.

This clonotype was observed a few times. The gene calls are TRBV5-8 and TRBJ1-2; maybe TRBD1 (6 bases). The CDR3 runs 13 residues. V lost 3 bases, J lost 5 bases, and 11 bases lay in between. Germline values: CDR1 SGHTS, CDR2 YDEGEE. The CDR3 loop reads CASSSRGMYGYTF. The CDR3 region has the DNA TGTGCCAGCAGCTCCAGGGGAATGTATGGCTACACCTTC.

This clonotype was picked up one time. V is TRBV7-9 and J is TRBJ2-1, with a possible D match to TRBD1 (6 bases). Germline CDR1 and CDR2: SEHNR and FQNEAQ (reference sequence). CDR3 size: 16 residues. Trimming cost V 6 bases and J 2 bases, with 17 bases left between them. CDR3 DNA sequence: TGTGCCAGCAGTTACCCCGAGACAGGTCCCTACAATGAGCAGTTCTTC. Protein sequence: CASSYPETGPYNEQFF.

This clonotype was seen a handful of times. This sequence joins TRBV29-1 and TRBJ2-1; D may match TRBD1 or TRBD2 (5 bases each). V dropped 6 bases and J dropped 4 bases, with 16 bases sitting between them. Germline CDR1 is SQVTM and CDR2 is ANQGSEA. The CDR3 spans 14 residues. CDR3 amino acids: CSVSLGVRYNEQFF. The CDR3 DNA sequence: TGCAGCGTGTCCCTGGGGGTAAGGTACAATGAGCAGTTCTTC.

This clonotype was recorded at least ten times. The rearrangement links TRBV20-1 to TRBJ2-7; D may be TRBD2 (6 bases). V was pared by 8 bases and J by 3 bases, with 20 bases between. The germline CDR1 and CDR2 sequences are DFQATT and SNEGSKA (reference sequence). The CDR3 is 14 residues long. CDR3 sequence: CSPLLPGLIYEQYF. The DNA of the CDR3 is TGCAGTCCACTATTGCCGGGACTCATCTACGAGCAGTACTTC.

The CDR3 sequence is CSADPRVGGYGYTF. The CDR3 DNA is TGCAGTGCTGATCCGAGGGTGGGGGGTTATGGCTACACCTTC. The rearrangement joins TRBV20-1 to TRBJ1-2; TRBD1 might be the D (5 bases). This CDR3 contains 14 residues. Per the germline V gene, CDR1 is DFQATT and CDR2 is SNEGSKA (reference sequence). Trimming shortened V by 5 bases and J by 5 bases, and 18 bases separated the two germline ends.

This clonotype was found many times. V usage is TRBV29-1 and J usage is TRBJ2-3; D unresolved. V was clipped by 6 bases and J by 4 bases, with 17 bases between them. CDR3 size: 14 residues. Germline V CDR1 and CDR2: SQVTM, ANQGSEA. CDR3 sequence reads: CSVLGSRLADTQYF. CDR3 in DNA: TGCAGCGTCCTAGGGTCCCGTTTGGCAGATACGCAGTATTTT.

Only a few counts were recorded for this clonotype. The V and J genes are TRBV7-2 and TRBJ2-5; tentatively, D is TRBD2 (6 bases). CDR3 size: 14 residues. Germline-derived CDR1 and CDR2 are SGHTA and FQGNSA. V was pared by 2 bases and J by 5 bases, with 12 bases between. The CDR3 DNA sequence: TGTGCCAGCAGCTTATTGAGTCGGGGGGAGACCCAGTACTTC. Translation: CASSLLSRGETQYF.

This chain connects TRBV5-6 to TRBJ2-7, with unresolved D. This CDR3 is 14 amino acids long. CDR1 and CDR2 (germline): SGHDT, YYEEEE. V was cut by 0 bases and J by 3 bases, with 10 bases left in between. The DNA for the CDR3 is TGTGCCAGCAGCTTGGGGGTGAATGGCTACGAGCAGTACTTC. It specifies CASSLGVNGYEQYF.

This clonotype has ten or more counts. The chain is built from TRBV20-1 and TRBJ2-3, with TRBD2 identical over 8 bases. Germline loops: CDR1 DFQATT, CDR2 SNEGSKA (reference sequence). The CDR3 sequence is 17 residues long. The trim removed 6 bases at V and 1 base at J, leaving 15 bases unmatched. In nucleotides, the CDR3 is TGCAGTGCAATGGGACTAGTCTTAGCCCCTCGCACAGATACGCAGTATTTT. Protein product: CSAMGLVLAPRTDTQYF.

This clonotype was seen a handful of times. V is TRBV28 and J is TRBJ2-5; the match to TRBD1 covers 9 bases. The CDR3 is 14 amino acids. Trimming took 3 bases from V and 3 from J; bases not matched to a gene: 2. Germline V gene data show CDR1 as MDHEN and CDR2 as SYDVKM. The chain's CDR3 is CASSFRDREETQYF. The CDR3, as DNA: TGTGCCAGCAGTTTCCGGGACAGGGAAGAGACCCAGTACTTC.

The chain joins TRBV4-3 to TRBJ2-2; 12 bases fit TRBD2. Trimming cost V 2 bases and J 7 bases; bases outside gene matches: 5. Per the germline V gene, CDR1 is LGHNA and CDR2 is YSLEER. CDR3 length: 16 residues. The CDR3 DNA follows: TGCGCCAGCAGCCAATACGCTAGCGGGGGGGTCGGGGAGCTGTTTTTT. Translation gives CASSQYASGGVGELFF.

This clonotype was seen a handful of times. The gene calls are TRBV12-3 or TRBV12-4 and TRBJ2-5; 7 bases agree with TRBD2. The CDR3 totals 15 residues. V lost 3 bases and J lost 2; bases outside the gene matches: 6. Written as DNA, the CDR3 is TGTGCCAGCAGTTTTTGGCTAGCGGAACAAGAGACCCAGTACTTC. Translation gives CASSFWLAEQETQYF.

This clonotype turned up a few times. This sequence joins TRBV12-3 or TRBV12-4 and TRBJ2-3; 8 bases map to TRBD1. V was pared by 4 bases and J by 3 bases, with 6 bases of the junction left unmatched. The CDR3 loop spans 15 amino acids. CDR3 sequence (DNA): TGTGCCAGCAGTTCCGACAGGGGTAGAACAGATACGCAGTATTTT. Translating gives CASSSDRGRTDTQYF.

This clonotype was counted between two and nine times. The chain links TRBV14 to TRBJ2-1, with 10 bases matching TRBD1. The germline CDR1 and CDR2 sequences are SGHDN and FVKESK. The CDR3 has 16 amino acids. With V trimmed by 5 bases and J by 4 bases, 8 bases remained unmatched. CDR3 sequence reads: CASSGTGVRGYNEQFF. Written as DNA, the CDR3 is TGTGCCAGCAGCGGGACAGGGGTTCGCGGATACAATGAGCAGTTCTTC.

The J gene is TRBJ2-1, the V gene TRBV10-2; TRBD2 aligns across 15 bases. CDR3 length: 15 amino acids. V lost 10 bases, J lost 8 bases, and 9 bases stayed unmatched. Germline V gene lookup returns CDR1 WSHSY and CDR2 SAAADI. CDR3 bases: TGCGCCATTCGGACTAGCGGGAGGGCCACAGATGAGCAGTTCTTC. It is translated as CAIRTSGRATDEQFF.

This clonotype was found a few times. This rearrangement joins TRBV14 to TRBJ1-6; D unresolved. CDR1 SGHDN and CDR2 FVKESK come from the germline V gene. The CDR3 extends over 13 amino acids. V was trimmed by 8 bases and J by 1 base, leaving 6 bases between them. DNA for the CDR3: TGTGCCAGCGGGGATTCCTATAATTCACCCCTCCACTTT. This sequence encodes CASGDSYNSPLHF.

The chain uses TRBV4-1 and TRBJ1-4; D might be TRBD1 (6 bases). The V end was cut by 2 bases, the J end by 0 bases, with 13 bases between. The CDR3 consists of 17 residues. The germline gives CDR1 MGHRA, CDR2 YSYEKL. The CDR3 protein is CASSQKGGGATNEKLFF. DNA of the CDR3: TGCGCCAGCAGCCAAAAAGGGGGAGGTGCAACTAATGAAAAACTGTTTTTT.

This clonotype was seen repeatedly, ten times or more. This rearrangement joins TRBV3-1 to TRBJ2-4, with unresolved D. Germline CDR1 and CDR2: LGHDT and YNNKEL (reference sequence). With 2 bases removed from V and 2 bases from J, the gap between germline ends came to 19 bases. The CDR3 covers 18 residues. The CDR3: CASSQSSLATLTKNIQYF. The CDR3 DNA follows: TGTGCCAGCAGCCAATCATCGTTGGCAACCTTGACCAAAAACATTCAGTACTTC.

The J gene is TRBJ1-2, the V gene TRBV20-1; 8 nucleotides align to TRBD1. The germline CDR1 and CDR2 sequences are DFQATT and SNEGSKA (reference sequence). The V and J ends lost 5 bases and 8 bases, in that order; junction bases with no gene match: 16. The CDR3 loop spans 15 amino acids. The CDR3 DNA follows: TGCAGTGCTTACTCCCCAGGACAGGGAGGCGGCGGCTACACCTTC. As protein: CSAYSPGQGGGGYTF.

The J gene is TRBJ2-2, the V gene TRBV7-9, with 9 nucleotides matching TRBD2. The CDR3 length is 15 residues. Germline V gives CDR1 SEHNR, CDR2 FQNEAQ (reference sequence). V was clipped by 1 base and J by 5 bases; unmatched bases: 2. The CDR3 reads CASSLGLAATGELFF. The CDR3, as DNA: TGTGCCAGCAGCTTAGGACTAGCGGCTACCGGGGAGCTGTTTTTT.

The CDR3 is CASSPTESRATTGELFF. In DNA, the CDR3 is TGTGCCAGCAGCCCGACAGAATCCAGAGCGACCACCGGGGAGCTGTTTTTT. This chain joins TRBV4-2 and TRBJ2-2; weak D call: TRBD1 (5 bases). The CDR3 is made up of 17 amino acids. The ends were cut back, 4 bases at V and 4 bases at J, with 19 bases in the middle. The germline V gene has CDR1 LGHNA and CDR2 YNFKEQ.

The chain recombines TRBV20-1 with TRBJ2-2; D is possibly TRBD2 (6 bases). The V and J ends lost 3 bases and 5 bases respectively, with 13 bases between them. From germline, CDR1 is DFQATT and CDR2 SNEGSKA (reference sequence). This CDR3 is 14 amino acids long. The CDR3 nucleotides read TGCAGTGCTAGTCTGCCAGGGAGGACCGGGGAGCTGTTTTTT. Its translation: CSASLPGRTGELFF.

The chain combines TRBV2 with TRBJ2-1; D is ambiguous. The CDR3 extends over 12 amino acids. The germline V gene encodes CDR1 SNHLY and CDR2 FYNNEI. Trimming removed 2 bases from V and 15 bases from J, with 14 bases in between. CDR3 loop: CASSERTPARFF. The CDR3 DNA is TGTGCCAGCAGTGAACGCACTCCAGCTCGGTTCTTC.

The chain carries TRBV5-1 and TRBJ2-5; D may be TRBD2 (6 bases). The CDR3 length is 13 residues. Germline V gene data show CDR1 as SGHRS and CDR2 as YFSETQ. V was trimmed by 5 bases and J by 5 bases, leaving 13 bases between them. This CDR3 reads CASRGGTAETQYF. For the CDR3, the DNA is TGCGCCAGCAGGGGCGGGACCGCGGAGACCCAGTACTTC.

This clonotype was seen ten or more times. V gene TRBV7-9 combines with J gene TRBJ2-6; the D is unclear. With 4 bases removed from V and 0 bases from J, the gap between germline ends came to 7 bases. This CDR3 region has 15 residues. Germline V gene lookup returns CDR1 SEHNR and CDR2 FQNEAQ (reference sequence). This CDR3 reads CASSSGFSGANVLTF. CDR3 nucleotides: TGTGCCAGCAGCTCCGGTTTCTCTGGGGCCAACGTCCTGACTTTC.

This clonotype was seen a handful of times. This sequence joins TRBV4-1 and TRBJ1-5; no clear D. The CDR3 runs to 14 residues. Germline V CDR1 and CDR2: MGHRA, YSYEKL. With 3 bases removed from V and 6 bases from J, the gap between germline ends came to 12 bases. The DNA for the CDR3 is TGCGCCAGCAGCCAGAGTCAAGAAGGTCAGCCCCAGCATTTT. The encoded protein is CASSQSQEGQPQHF.

The V gene is TRBV29-1, the J gene TRBJ2-7, with 7 nucleotides matching TRBD1. The V gene's germline CDR1 is SQVTM and CDR2 ANQGSEA. The CDR3 covers 10 residues. V lost 6 bases to trimming and J lost 10 bases; unmatched junction nucleotides: 6. The CDR3 DNA reads as TGCAGCGTACGGGACAGAGATCAGTACTTC. Its protein is CSVRDRDQYF.